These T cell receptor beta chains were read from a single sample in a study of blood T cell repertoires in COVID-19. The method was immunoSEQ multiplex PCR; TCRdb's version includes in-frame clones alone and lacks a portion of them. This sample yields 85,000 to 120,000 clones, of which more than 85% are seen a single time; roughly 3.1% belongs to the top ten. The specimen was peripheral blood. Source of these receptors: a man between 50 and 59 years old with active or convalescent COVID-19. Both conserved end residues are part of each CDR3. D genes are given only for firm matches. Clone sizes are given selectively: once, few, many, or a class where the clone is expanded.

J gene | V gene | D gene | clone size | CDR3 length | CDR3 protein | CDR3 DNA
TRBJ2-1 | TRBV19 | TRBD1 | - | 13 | CASRGQGADEQFF | TGTGCCAGTAGAGGGCAGGGGGCCGATGAGCAGTTCTTC
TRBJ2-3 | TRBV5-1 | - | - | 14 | CASSPGENTDTQYF | TGCGCCAGCAGCCCCGGGGAGAACACAGATACGCAGTATTTT
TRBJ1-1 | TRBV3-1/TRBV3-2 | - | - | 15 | CASSQAGTPGSEAFF | TGTGCCAGCAGCCAAGCCGGGACACCTGGCTCTGAAGCTTTCTTT
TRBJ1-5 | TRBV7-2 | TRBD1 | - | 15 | CASSSQQGARQPQHF | TGTGCCAGCAGCTCCCAACAGGGGGCAAGGCAGCCCCAGCATTTT
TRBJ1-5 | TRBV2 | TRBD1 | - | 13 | CASGDRENQPQHF | TGTGCCAGCGGAGACAGGGAAAATCAGCCCCAGCATTTT
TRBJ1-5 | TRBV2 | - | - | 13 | CASSDQVDQPQHF | TGTGCCAGCAGTGACCAGGTAGACCAGCCCCAGCATTTT
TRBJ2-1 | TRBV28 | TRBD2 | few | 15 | CASSLIVAGRTEQFF | TGTGCCAGCAGTTTGATTGTAGCGGGACGCACTGAGCAGTTCTTC
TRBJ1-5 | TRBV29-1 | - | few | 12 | CSVGGGNQPQHF | TGCAGCGTTGGGGGAGGCAATCAGCCCCAGCATTTT
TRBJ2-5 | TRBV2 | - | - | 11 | CASRAQETQYF | TGTGCCAGCAGGGCACAAGAGACCCAGTACTTC
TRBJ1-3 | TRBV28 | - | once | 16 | CASSNSQGWAGNTIYF | TGTGCCAGCAGTAACTCACAGGGTTGGGCTGGAAACACCATATATTTT
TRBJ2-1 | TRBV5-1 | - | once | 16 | CASSLAGGPRYNEQFF | TGCGCCAGCAGCTTGGCGGGGGGCCCCCGTTACAATGAGCAGTTCTTC
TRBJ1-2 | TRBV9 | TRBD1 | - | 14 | CASSDRGRHYGYTF | TGTGCCAGCAGCGACAGGGGGCGGCACTATGGCTACACCTTC
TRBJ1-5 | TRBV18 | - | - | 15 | CASSPLSVLGQPQHF | TGTGCCAGCTCACCCCTTTCGGTTCTAGGTCAGCCCCAGCATTTT
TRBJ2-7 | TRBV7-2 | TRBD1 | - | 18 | CASSLAGGSDRSSYEQYF | TGTGCCAGCAGCTTAGCTGGCGGATCGGACAGGAGCTCCTACGAGCAGTACTTC
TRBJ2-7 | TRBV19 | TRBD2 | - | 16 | CASSRTSGGIPYEQYF | TGTGCCAGTAGTCGGACTAGCGGGGGAATACCCTACGAGCAGTACTTC
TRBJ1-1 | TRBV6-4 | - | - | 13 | CASSETGHTEAFF | TGTGCCAGCAGCGAAACAGGGCACACTGAAGCTTTCTTT
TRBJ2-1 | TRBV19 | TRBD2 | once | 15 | CASTQSTSTRNEQFF | TGTGCCAGTACTCAGTCGACTAGCACCCGCAATGAGCAGTTCTTC
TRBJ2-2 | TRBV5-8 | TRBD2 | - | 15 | CASSSGTRSTGELFF | TGTGCCAGCAGCTCGGGGACTAGATCCACCGGGGAGCTGTTTTTT
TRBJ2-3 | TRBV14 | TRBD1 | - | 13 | CASSGTGAYTQYF | TGTGCCAGCTCCGGGACAGGGGCATATACGCAGTATTTT
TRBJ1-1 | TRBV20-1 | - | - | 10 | CSVAVTEAFF | TGCAGTGTAGCGGTGACTGAAGCTTTCTTT
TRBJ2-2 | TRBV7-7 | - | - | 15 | CASSFQQGGTGELFF | TGTGCCAGCAGCTTTCAACAGGGCGGCACCGGGGAGCTGTTTTTT
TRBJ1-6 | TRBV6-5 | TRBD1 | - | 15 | CASSYSRTGTSPLHF | TGTGCCAGCAGTTACTCGAGGACAGGGACCTCACCCCTCCACTTT
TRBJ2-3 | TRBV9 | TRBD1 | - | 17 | CASSAQTGGMSADTQYF | TGTGCCAGCAGCGCCCAGACAGGGGGCATGAGCGCAGATACGCAGTATTTT
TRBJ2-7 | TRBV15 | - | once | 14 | CATSRSRVSGEQYF | TGTGCCACCAGCCGCAGTCGGGTATCTGGCGAGCAGTACTTC
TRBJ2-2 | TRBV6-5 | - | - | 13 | CASGGPNTGELFF | TGTGCCAGCGGGGGCCCGAACACCGGGGAGCTGTTTTTT
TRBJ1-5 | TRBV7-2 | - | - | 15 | CASSFGGTNNQPQHF | TGTGCCAGCAGCTTCGGGGGGACAAATAATCAGCCCCAGCATTTT
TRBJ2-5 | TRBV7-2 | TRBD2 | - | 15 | CASSPQLAGGETQYF | TGTGCCAGCAGCCCCCAACTAGCGGGTGGGGAGACCCAGTACTTC